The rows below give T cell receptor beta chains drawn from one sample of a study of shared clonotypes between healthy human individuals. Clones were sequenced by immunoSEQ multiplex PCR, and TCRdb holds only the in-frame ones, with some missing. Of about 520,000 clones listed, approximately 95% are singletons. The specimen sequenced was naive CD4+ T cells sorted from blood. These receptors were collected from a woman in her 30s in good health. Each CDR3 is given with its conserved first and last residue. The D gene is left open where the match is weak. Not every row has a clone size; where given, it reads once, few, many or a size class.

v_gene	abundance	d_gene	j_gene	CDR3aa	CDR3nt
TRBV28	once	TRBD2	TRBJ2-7	CASTPGGGLLDSEQYF	TGTGCCAGCACCCCGGGGGGAGGACTTCTAGACTCCGAGCAGTACTTC
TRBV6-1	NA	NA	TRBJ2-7	CASSEQGLSYEQYF	TGTGCCAGCAGTGAACAGGGACTTTCCTACGAGCAGTACTTC
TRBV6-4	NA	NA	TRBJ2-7	CARTKAMHEQYF	TGTGCCCGCACGAAGGCGATGCACGAGCAGTACTTC
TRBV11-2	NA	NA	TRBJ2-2	CASRSLRRNTGELFF	TGTGCCAGCAGGTCTTTGAGGAGGAACACCGGGGAGCTGTTTTTT
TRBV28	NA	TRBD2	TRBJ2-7	CASRSGTSELYEQYF	TGTGCCAGCAGATCCGGGACTAGCGAGTTATACGAGCAGTACTTC
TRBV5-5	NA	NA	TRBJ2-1	CASSLLADYNEQFF	TGTGCCAGCAGCTTGCTTGCTGACTACAATGAGCAGTTCTTC
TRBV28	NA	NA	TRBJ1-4	CASRAPGHHEKLFF	TGTGCCAGCAGGGCTCCGGGACACCATGAAAAACTGTTTTTT
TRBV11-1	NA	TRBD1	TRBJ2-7	CASAKTGVAYEQYF	TGTGCCAGCGCAAAAACAGGGGTAGCATACGAGCAGTACTTC
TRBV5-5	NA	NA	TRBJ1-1	CASSSLSREAEAFF	TGTGCCAGCAGTTCGCTATCCAGGGAAGCAGAAGCTTTCTTT
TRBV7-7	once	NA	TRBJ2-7	CASSPGGGNYEQYF	TGTGCCAGCAGCCCGGGGGGCGGGAATTACGAGCAGTACTTC
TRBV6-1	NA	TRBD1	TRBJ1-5	CASSGAGGSNQPQHF	TGTGCCAGCAGTGGGGCAGGGGGTAGCAATCAGCCCCAGCATTTT
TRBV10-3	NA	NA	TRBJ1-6	CAIREGRYGASPLHF	TGTGCCATCAGAGAAGGACGGTACGGGGCTTCACCCCTCCACTTT
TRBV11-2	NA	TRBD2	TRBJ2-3	CASSLGGDTQYF	TGTGCCAGCAGCTTGGGGGGGGATACGCAGTATTTT
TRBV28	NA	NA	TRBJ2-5	CASRRGAGAAQYF	TGTGCCAGTCGACGAGGGGCAGGCGCCGCGCAGTACTTC
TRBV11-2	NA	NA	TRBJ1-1	CASSLAGLGTEAFF	TGTGCCAGCAGCTTAGCGGGACTAGGAACTGAAGCTTTCTTT
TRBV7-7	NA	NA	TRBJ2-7	CASSPLPGSGWQYF	TGTGCCAGCAGCCCCCTCCCCGGATCCGGATGGCAGTACTTC
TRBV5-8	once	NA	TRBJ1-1	CASSRTAMNTEAFF	TGTGCCAGCAGTCGGACAGCGATGAACACTGAAGCTTTCTTT